The following is a T cell receptor beta chain sequence with its context. These data belong to a study of shared clonotypes between healthy human individuals. Overall study context: Samples came from a couple of female and a few male donors aged 18 to 49.

Study processing details: Junction-only immunoSEQ data arrived without quality scores, meaning filtering differed. Assay: immunoSEQ multiplex PCR; the TCRdb copy retains only in-frame clones and omits some. The DNA was the basis for D and trimming; V, J and clone size are from that table. The table shows approximately 110,000 clones, with about 70% occurring only once. The sequenced sample was memory CD8+ T cells sorted from blood. Subset described: CD45RO+ cells pooled with CCR7-negative TemRA cells. The receptor was isolated from a young woman in good health.

CDR3 sequence: CASSESSDEQFF. CDR3 in DNA: TGTGCCAGCAGTGAATCTAGCGACGAGCAGTTCTTC. The V call is TRBV2, the J call TRBJ2-1; the D gene is possibly TRBD2 (6 bases). CDR1 and CDR2 from the germline V gene are SNHLY and FYNNEI. Trimming pared 2 bases from V and 10 bases from J, leaving 9 bases between. This CDR3 spans 12 amino acids.